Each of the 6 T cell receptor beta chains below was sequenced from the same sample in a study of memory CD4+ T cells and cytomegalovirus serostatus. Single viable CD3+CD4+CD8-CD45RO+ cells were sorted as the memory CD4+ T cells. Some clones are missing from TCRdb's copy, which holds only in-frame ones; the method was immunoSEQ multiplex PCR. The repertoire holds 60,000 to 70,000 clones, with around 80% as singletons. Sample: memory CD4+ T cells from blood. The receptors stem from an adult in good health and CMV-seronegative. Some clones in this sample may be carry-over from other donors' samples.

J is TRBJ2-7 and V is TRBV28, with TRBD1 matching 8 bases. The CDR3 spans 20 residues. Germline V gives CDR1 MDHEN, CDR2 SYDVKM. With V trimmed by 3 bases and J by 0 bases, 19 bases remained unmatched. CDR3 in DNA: TGTGCCAGCAGTTTCCAACTTCTCATACTCGGACAGGGCAGCTCCTACGAGCAGTACTTC. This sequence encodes CASSFQLLILGQGSSYEQYF.

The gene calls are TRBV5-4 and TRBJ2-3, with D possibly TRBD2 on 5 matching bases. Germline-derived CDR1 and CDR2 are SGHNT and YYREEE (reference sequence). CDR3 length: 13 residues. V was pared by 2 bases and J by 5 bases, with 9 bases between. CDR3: CASSLEAVDTQYF. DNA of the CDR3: TGTGCCAGCAGCTTAGAAGCGGTAGATACGCAGTATTTT. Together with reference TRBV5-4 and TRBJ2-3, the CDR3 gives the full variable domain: ETGVTQSPTHLIKTRGQQVTLRCSSQSGHNTVSWYQQALGQGPQFIFQYYREEENGRGNFPPRFSGLQFPNYSSELNVNALELDDSALYLCASSLEAVDTQYFGPGTRLTVL.

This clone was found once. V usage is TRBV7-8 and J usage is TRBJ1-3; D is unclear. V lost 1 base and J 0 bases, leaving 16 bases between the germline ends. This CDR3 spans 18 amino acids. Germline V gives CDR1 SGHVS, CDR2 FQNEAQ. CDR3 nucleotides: TGTGCCAGCAGCTTAGTAAGTGCCCCTAGAAGCTCTGGAAACACCATATATTTT. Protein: CASSLVSAPRSSGNTIYF.

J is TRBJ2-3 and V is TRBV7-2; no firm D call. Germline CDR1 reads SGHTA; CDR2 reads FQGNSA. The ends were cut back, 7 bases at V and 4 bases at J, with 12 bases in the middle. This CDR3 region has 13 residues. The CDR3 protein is CASNYGSPDTQYF. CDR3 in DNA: TGTGCCAGCAACTATGGAAGCCCAGATACGCAGTATTTT.

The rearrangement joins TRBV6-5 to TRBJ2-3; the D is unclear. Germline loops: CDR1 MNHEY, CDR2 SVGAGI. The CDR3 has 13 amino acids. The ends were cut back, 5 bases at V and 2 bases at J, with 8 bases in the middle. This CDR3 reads CASSNPSTDTQYF. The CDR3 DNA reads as TGTGCCAGCAGTAACCCTTCCACAGATACGCAGTATTTT.

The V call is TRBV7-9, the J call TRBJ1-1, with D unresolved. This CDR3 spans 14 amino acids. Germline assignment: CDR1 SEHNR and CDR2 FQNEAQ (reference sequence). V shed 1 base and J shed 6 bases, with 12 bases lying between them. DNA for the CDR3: TGTGCCAGCAGCTTAGATACACATTCCCCTGAAGCTTTCTTT. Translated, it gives CASSLDTHSPEAFF.